This TCR beta chain was obtained from a study of T cell responses to AZD1222 COVID-19 vaccine. Libraries were prepared by immunoSEQ multiplex PCR; TCRdb keeps only in-frame clonotypes and omits some of them. The table has approximately 89,000 clones, 90% seen once. The CDR3 sequence is 11 residues long. Germline CDR1 and CDR2: LNHDA and SQIVND (reference sequence). V was pared by 6 bases and J by 8 bases, with 10 bases between. Study results and caveats: The donors showed a predominance of white British ancestry and of females, with possible underestimation of clonal diversity. The study found Spike-specific TCR breadth and depth rose after two AZD1222 doses. Repertoire collection took place solely once the T cell response had peaked.

This clone was counted only a few times. What it binds is unknown. This specimen was peripheral blood, taken 28 days after the second AZD1222 dose. The TCR sequence derives from an adult who received the AZD1222 COVID-19 vaccine. The chain employs TRBV19 and TRBJ1-1; D gene uncertain. CDR3 in amino acids: CASSLTKEAFF. The CDR3 nucleotides are TGTGCCAGTAGCTTGACAAAAGAAGCTTTCTTT.